This T cell receptor beta chain was sequenced during a study of cytomegalovirus exposure and HLA in healthy donors. As concerns this clone: Antigen unknown.

PCR was performed using 60 Vbeta and 13 Jbeta primers. The table came from immunoSEQ multiplex PCR; TCRdb's copy has only in-frame clones and leaves some out. Its listing shows 150,000 to 200,000 clones. Regarding the study as a whole: In a later analysis, DRB1 alleles had the most associated TCRs; HLA-C alleles the fewest.

CDR3 length: 14 amino acids. Germline V CDR1 and CDR2: SGHTA, FQGNSA. Trimming took off 1 base at V and 7 bases at J, with 13 bases between the two ends. The sequencing sample was made of PBMCs. This receptor was taken from a man in his thirties or forties in good health and CMV-seronegative. V is TRBV7-2 and J is TRBJ1-2; D may be TRBD1 (5 bases). For the CDR3, the DNA is TGTGCCAGCAGCTTAGGGGAAGGGGCCGGTGGCTACACCTTC. This gives the protein CASSLGEGAGGYTF. Complete variable domain (other parts from reference TRBV7-2 and TRBJ1-2): GAGVSQSPSNKVTEKGKDVELRCDPISGHTALYWYRQSLGQGLEFLIYFQGNSAPDKSGLPSDRFSAERTGGSVSTLTIQRTQQEDSAVYLCASSLGEGAGGYTFGSGTRLTVV.